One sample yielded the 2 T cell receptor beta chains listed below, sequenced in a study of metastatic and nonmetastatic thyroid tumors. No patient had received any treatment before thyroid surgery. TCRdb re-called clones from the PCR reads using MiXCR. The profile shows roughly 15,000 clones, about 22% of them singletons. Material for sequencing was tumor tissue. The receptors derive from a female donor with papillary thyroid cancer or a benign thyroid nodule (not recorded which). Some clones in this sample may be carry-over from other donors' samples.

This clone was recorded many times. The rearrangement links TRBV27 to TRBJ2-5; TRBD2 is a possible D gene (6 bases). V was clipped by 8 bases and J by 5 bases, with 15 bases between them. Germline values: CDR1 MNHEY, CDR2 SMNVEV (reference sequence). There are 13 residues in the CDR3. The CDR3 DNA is TGTGCCAGCTCGCCGGGAGAGCTTGAGACCCAGTACTTC. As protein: CASSPGELETQYF.

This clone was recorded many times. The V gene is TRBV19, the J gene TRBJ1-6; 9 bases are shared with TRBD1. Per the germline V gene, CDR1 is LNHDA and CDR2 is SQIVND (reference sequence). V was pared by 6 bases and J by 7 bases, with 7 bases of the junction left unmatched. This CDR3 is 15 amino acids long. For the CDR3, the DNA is TGTGCCAGTAGACTACAGGGGGCACGGAATTCACCCCTCCACTTT. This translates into CASRLQGARNSPLHF.